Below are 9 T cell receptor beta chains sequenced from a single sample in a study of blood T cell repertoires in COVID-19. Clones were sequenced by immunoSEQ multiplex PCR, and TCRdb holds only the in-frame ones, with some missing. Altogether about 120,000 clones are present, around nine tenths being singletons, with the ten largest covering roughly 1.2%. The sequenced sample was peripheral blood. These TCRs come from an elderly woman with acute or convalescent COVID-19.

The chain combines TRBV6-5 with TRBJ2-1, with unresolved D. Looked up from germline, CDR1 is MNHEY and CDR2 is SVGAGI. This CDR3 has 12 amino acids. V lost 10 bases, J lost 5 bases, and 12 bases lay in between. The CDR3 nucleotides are TGTGCCATCGCCCTCAGTGACAATGAGCAGTTCTTC. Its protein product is CAIALSDNEQFF.

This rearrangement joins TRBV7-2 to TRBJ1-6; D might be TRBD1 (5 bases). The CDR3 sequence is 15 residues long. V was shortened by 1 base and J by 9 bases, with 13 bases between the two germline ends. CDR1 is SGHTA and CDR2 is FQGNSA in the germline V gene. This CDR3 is CASSLGSRVGSPLHF. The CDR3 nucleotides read TGTGCCAGCAGCTTAGGAAGCAGGGTTGGTTCACCCCTCCACTTT.

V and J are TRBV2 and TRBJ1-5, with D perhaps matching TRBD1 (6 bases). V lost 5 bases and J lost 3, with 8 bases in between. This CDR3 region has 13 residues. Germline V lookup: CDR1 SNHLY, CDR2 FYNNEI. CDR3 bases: TGTGCCAGCAGTTGGGACACCAATCAGCCCCAGCATTTT. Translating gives CASSWDTNQPQHF.

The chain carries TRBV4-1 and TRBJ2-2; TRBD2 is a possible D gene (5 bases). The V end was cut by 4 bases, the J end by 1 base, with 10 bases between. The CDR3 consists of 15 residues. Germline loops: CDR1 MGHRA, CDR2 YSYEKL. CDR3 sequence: CASSRWGENTGELFF. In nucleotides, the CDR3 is TGCGCCAGCAGCCGCTGGGGAGAGAACACCGGGGAGCTGTTTTTT.

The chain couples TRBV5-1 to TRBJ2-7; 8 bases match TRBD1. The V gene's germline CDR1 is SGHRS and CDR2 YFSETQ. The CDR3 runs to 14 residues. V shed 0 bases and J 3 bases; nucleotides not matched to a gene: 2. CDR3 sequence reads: CASSLAGTGYEQYF. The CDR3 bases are TGCGCCAGCAGCTTGGCCGGGACAGGCTACGAGCAGTACTTC.

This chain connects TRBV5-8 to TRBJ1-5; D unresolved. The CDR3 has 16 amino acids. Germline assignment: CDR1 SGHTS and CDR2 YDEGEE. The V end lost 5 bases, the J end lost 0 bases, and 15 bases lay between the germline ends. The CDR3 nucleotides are TGTGCCAGCAGTTTAGATCTAATCTATAGCAATCAGCCCCAGCATTTT. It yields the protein CASSLDLIYSNQPQHF.

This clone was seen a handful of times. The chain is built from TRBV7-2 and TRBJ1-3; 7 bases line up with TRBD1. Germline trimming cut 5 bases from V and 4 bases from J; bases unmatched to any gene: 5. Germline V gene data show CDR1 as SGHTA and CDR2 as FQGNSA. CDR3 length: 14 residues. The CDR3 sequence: CASSAQGTGNTIYF. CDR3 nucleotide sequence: TGTGCCAGCAGCGCACAGGGGACCGGAAACACCATATATTTT. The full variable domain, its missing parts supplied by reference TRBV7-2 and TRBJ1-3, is GAGVSQSPSNKVTEKGKDVELRCDPISGHTALYWYRQSLGQGLEFLIYFQGNSAPDKSGLPSDRFSAERTGGSVSTLTIQRTQQEDSAVYLCASSAQGTGNTIYFGEGSWLTVV.

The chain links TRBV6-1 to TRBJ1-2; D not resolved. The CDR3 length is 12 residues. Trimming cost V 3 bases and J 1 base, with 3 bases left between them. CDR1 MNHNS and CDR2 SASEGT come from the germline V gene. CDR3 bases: TGTGCCAGCAGTGATAGTAACTATGGCTACACCTTC. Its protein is CASSDSNYGYTF.

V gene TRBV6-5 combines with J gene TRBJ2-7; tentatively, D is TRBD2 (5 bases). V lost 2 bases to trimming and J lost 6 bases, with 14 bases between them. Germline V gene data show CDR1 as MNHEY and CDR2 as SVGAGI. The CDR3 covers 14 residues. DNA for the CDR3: TGTGCCAGCAGTTACGGCCCGCCGGGGTCCGAGCAGTACTTC. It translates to CASSYGPPGSEQYF.